This entry is about one T cell receptor beta chain. Its antigen is unknown. Losses at the gene ends were 1 base for V and 3 bases for J; bases not matched to a gene: 9. Germline assignment: CDR1 SNHLY and CDR2 FYNNEI. The CDR3 is 17 amino acids. This specimen belongs to a study of T cell repertoires in cytomegalovirus infection. The overall study: HLA-B-restricted CMV epitopes that are well studied were used alongside recently identified HLA-C-restricted ones. TCR beta signatures that were public indicated CMV infection and matching HLA type.

TCRdb analysed the reads with MiXCR anew, one entry per CDR3 protein. In the table there are fewer than 900,000 distinct CDR3 sequences, 25% to 35% of which are singletons. Study outcomes and limitations: Ex vivo responses were dominated by HLA-C-restricted CMV-specific TCR beta clonotypes. Summed public TCR beta family frequency identified CMV carriers bearing the relevant HLA.

The gene calls are TRBV2 and TRBJ2-3; 8 bases align to TRBD2. The sample here was cultured CD8+ T cells from PBMCs, taken from culture after CMV antigen stimulation. The receptor was derived from a human donor in good health (CMV status not recorded). Some clones in this sample may be carry-over from other donors' samples. The CDR3 DNA reads TGTGCCAGCAGTGAAGAAGTACTAGCGGATCTTACAGATACGCAGTATTTT. Translation: CASSEEVLADLTDTQYF. The entire variable domain, with the rest obtained from reference TRBV2 and TRBJ2-3, is as follows: EPEVTQTPSHQVTQMGQEVILRCVPISNHLYFYWYRQILGQKVEFLVSFYNNEISEKSEIFDDQFSVERPDGSNFTLKIRSTKLEDSAMYFCASSEEVLADLTDTQYFGPGTRLTVL.